Shown below are 18 T cell receptor beta chains from a single sample sequenced in a study of OX40 agonist ivuxolimab in advanced cancers. The table came from immunoSEQ multiplex PCR; TCRdb's copy has only in-frame clones and leaves some out. Among over 60,000 clones, approximately 82% were seen once, and the ten largest hold 2.4%. The source was CD4+ or CD8+ T cells sorted from blood, collected in a trial of the OX40 agonist ivuxolimab. These receptors were collected from an adult with an advanced solid tumor such as melanoma, head and neck, liver or kidney cancer.

The chain has TRBV11-2 and TRBJ1-3, with 8 positions matching TRBD1. The CDR3 spans 15 residues. V shed 4 bases, J shed 4 bases, and the junction held 6 bases outside the gene matches. CDR1 is SGHAT and CDR2 is FQNNGV in the germline V gene. CDR3 in amino acids: CASSSGQVKGNTIYF. The CDR3 region has the DNA TGTGCCAGCAGCTCGGGACAGGTGAAAGGAAACACCATATATTTT.

This chain uses TRBV2 with TRBJ2-5; D is tentatively TRBD1 or TRBD2 (5 bases each). Per germline, CDR1 SNHLY and CDR2 FYNNEI. Trimming left V 6 bases short and J 5 bases short, with 19 bases between. This CDR3 comprises 15 residues. The CDR3 coding sequence is TGTGCCAGCAGGGTAGGACAACCCTTAGCGGAGACCCAGTACTTC. Encoded protein: CASRVGQPLAETQYF.

J is TRBJ1-6 and V is TRBV18, with TRBD1 matching over 7 bases. Germline V gene lookup returns CDR1 KGHSH and CDR2 LQKENI. The CDR3 runs to 17 residues. J was trimmed by 8 bases and V by 2 bases; bases with no gene match: 12. The CDR3 nucleotides are TGTGCCAGCTCACCAACGCCTGTAGGGACAGTGTATTCACCCCTCCACTTT. Translating it yields CASSPTPVGTVYSPLHF.

This sequence joins TRBV6-5 and TRBJ1-2; D call uncertain. Trimming removed 6 bases at V and 3 bases at J, with 14 bases between. Germline CDR1 MNHEY, CDR2 SVGAGI. The CDR3 has 14 amino acids. The CDR3 nucleotides read TGTGCCAGCAGGAAGTCCGGATTTGACTATGGCTACACCTTC. Translation gives CASRKSGFDYGYTF.

The chain links TRBV7-3 to TRBJ2-2; TRBD1 is a possible D gene (6 bases). V lost 5 bases, J lost 7 bases, and 11 bases lay in between. The length of the CDR3 is 13 residues. Germline CDR1 SGHTA, CDR2 FQGTGA. CDR3 region: CASSITTGGELFF. CDR3 coding DNA: TGTGCCAGCAGCATTACGACAGGCGGGGAGCTGTTTTTT.

The CDR3, as DNA: TGCAGTCCAATCCACAATGAGCAGTTCTTC. Amino acids: CSPIHNEQFF. This chain links TRBV20-1 with TRBJ2-1; D not resolved. Looked up from germline, CDR1 is DFQATT and CDR2 is SNEGSKA (reference sequence). The CDR3 covers 10 residues. Trimming pared 8 bases from V and 5 bases from J, leaving 7 bases between.

J is TRBJ2-5 and V is TRBV19; D call uncertain. Germline loops: CDR1 LNHDA, CDR2 SQIVND (reference sequence). The V gene lost 8 bases and the J gene lost 3 bases, with 7 bases spanning the gap. The CDR3 spans 11 residues. The CDR3 loop is CASRNEETQYF. CDR3 sequence (DNA): TGTGCCAGTCGGAATGAAGAGACCCAGTACTTC.

The chain carries TRBV28 and TRBJ1-5; 10 positions match TRBD1. From germline, CDR1 is MDHEN and CDR2 SYDVKM. J was trimmed by 2 bases and V by 3 bases; bases with no gene match: 19. The CDR3 spans 21 residues. The CDR3 bases are TGTGCCAGCAGTTTCGGTATTGCGCCCCGGCAGACAGGGGGCGGCAATCAGCCCCAGCATTTT. Protein: CASSFGIAPRQTGGGNQPQHF.

The V call is TRBV6-1, the J call TRBJ1-2; D call uncertain. The CDR3 is 11 residues long. The germline V and J ends were trimmed by 3 bases and 4 bases, with 3 bases remaining between them. In germline, CDR1 is MNHNS, CDR2 SASEGT. The CDR3 DNA reads TGTGCCAGCAGTGACAGCTATGGCTACACCTTC. Translating it yields CASSDSYGYTF.

As concerns this clone: Distinct nucleotide sequences in the sample also encode this CDR3. This chain connects TRBV28 to TRBJ1-1, with 7 bases lining up with TRBD1. The CDR3 consists of 15 residues. Trimming at V came to 6 bases and at J to 1 base, leaving 8 bases not matched to a gene. Germline CDR1 is MDHEN and CDR2 is SYDVKM. The CDR3 here is CASSPRQGRNTEAFF. CDR3 sequence (DNA): TGTGCCAGCAGCCCCCGACAGGGAAGGAACACTGAAGCTTTCTTT.

V usage is TRBV15 and J usage is TRBJ2-7; TRBD2 agrees at 8 bases. Germline CDR1 is LNHNV and CDR2 is YYDKDF (reference sequence). The CDR3 runs 15 residues. V dropped 0 bases and J dropped 4; count of bases not matched to a gene: 5. CDR3 amino acids: CATSREPGGEYEQYF. CDR3 coding DNA: TGTGCCACCAGCAGAGAGCCGGGGGGGGAGTACGAGCAGTACTTC.

The chain couples TRBV6-1 to TRBJ2-5, with a weak D call TRBD2 (6 bases). The CDR3 is made up of 14 amino acids. Between the trimmed V and J ends, which lost 10 bases and 0 bases, there was a span of 15 bases. The germline V gene has CDR1 MNHNS and CDR2 SASEGT. In DNA, the CDR3 is TGTGCCACCGCGTTTGCGGGGTACCAAGAGACCCAGTACTTC. Translation: CATAFAGYQETQYF.

J is TRBJ1-3 and V is TRBV7-8; D gene ambiguous. Germline V gene lookup returns CDR1 SGHVS and CDR2 FQNEAQ. There are 16 residues in the CDR3. Trimming left V 5 bases short and J 0 bases short, with 14 bases between. CDR3 nucleotide sequence: TGTGCCAGCAGCCCGAACCCCACTTACTCTGGAAACACCATATATTTT. Translation: CASSPNPTYSGNTIYF.

The CDR3 region has the DNA TGTGCCAGCAGCCCCCAGGGTACAGCAAGCTCCTACGAGCAGTACTTC. Translation: CASSPQGTASSYEQYF. This chain connects TRBV9 to TRBJ2-7, with D possibly TRBD1 on 5 matching bases. V was shortened by 4 bases and J by 0 bases, with 17 bases between the two germline ends. Germline CDR1 reads SGDLS; CDR2 reads YYNGEE. The CDR3 has 16 amino acids.

V gene TRBV7-2 combines with J gene TRBJ2-7; TRBD2 matches 12 bases. The CDR3 contains 16 residues. CDR1 is SGHTA, CDR2 FQGNSA, per germline. Trimming cost V 3 bases and J 3 bases; bases outside gene matches: 6. CDR3 sequence reads: CASSLSSGGAGYEQYF. The CDR3, as DNA: TGTGCCAGCAGCTTGTCTAGCGGGGGGGCCGGCTACGAGCAGTACTTC. Based on the CDR3 plus reference TRBV7-2 and TRBJ2-7, the full variable domain is GAGVSQSPSNKVTEKGKDVELRCDPISGHTALYWYRQSLGQGLEFLIYFQGNSAPDKSGLPSDRFSAERTGGSVSTLTIQRTQQEDSAVYLCASSLSSGGAGYEQYFGPGTRLTVT.

This clone was counted only a few times. CDR3 protein: CATSRSGTAIPEAFF. In nucleotides, the CDR3 is TGTGCCACCAGCAGGTCCGGGACAGCTATTCCTGAAGCTTTCTTT. The V call is TRBV15, the J call TRBJ1-1, with 7 bases lining up with TRBD1. The trim removed 3 bases at V and 6 bases at J, leaving 10 bases unmatched. This CDR3 contains 15 residues. Germline V gives CDR1 LNHNV, CDR2 YYDKDF (reference sequence).

This chain uses TRBV19 with TRBJ1-5; 9 bases map to TRBD1. This CDR3 contains 18 residues. J lost 2 bases, V lost 2 bases, and 10 bases had no gene match. The V gene's germline CDR1 is LNHDA and CDR2 SQIVND (reference sequence). The CDR3 spells CASSINWGDRVRNQPQHF. The CDR3 nucleotides read TGTGCCAGTAGTATAAATTGGGGGGACAGGGTTCGCAATCAGCCCCAGCATTTT.

The V call is TRBV11-2, the J call TRBJ2-5; TRBD1 might be the D (5 bases). The CDR3 consists of 14 residues. Germline CDR1 and CDR2: SGHAT and FQNNGV. V was clipped by 3 bases and J by 2 bases, with 10 bases between them. CDR3 bases: TGTGCCAGCAGCTTGTGGCGGACACAAGAGACCCAGTACTTC. Residues: CASSLWRTQETQYF.